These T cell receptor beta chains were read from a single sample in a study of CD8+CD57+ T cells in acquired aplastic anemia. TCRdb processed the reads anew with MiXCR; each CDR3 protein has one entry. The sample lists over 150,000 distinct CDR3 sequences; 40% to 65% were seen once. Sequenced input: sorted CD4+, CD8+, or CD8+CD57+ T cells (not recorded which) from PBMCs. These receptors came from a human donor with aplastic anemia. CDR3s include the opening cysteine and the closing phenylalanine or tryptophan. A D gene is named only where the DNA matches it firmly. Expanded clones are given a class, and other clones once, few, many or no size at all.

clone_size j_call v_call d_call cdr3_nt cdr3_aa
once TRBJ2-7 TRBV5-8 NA TGTGCCAGCAGCGGCGGACACGGCGGATCCGAGCAGTACTTC CASSGGHGGSEQYF
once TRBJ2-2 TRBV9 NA TGTGCCAGCAGCCCCTTTGGGGCATATCCGAACACCGGGGAGCTGTTTTTT CASSPFGAYPNTGELFF
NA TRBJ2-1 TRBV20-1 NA TGCAGTGCTAGAGGACTTAAAAGCTCCTACAATGAGCAGTTCTTC CSARGLKSSYNEQFF
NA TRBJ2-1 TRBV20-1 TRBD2 TGCAGTGCTAGAGATCCCAACCCCGGCGGGGGGGCCCATGAGCAGTTCTTC CSARDPNPGGGAHEQFF
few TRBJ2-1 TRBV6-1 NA TGTGCCAGCAGTCTACGGAGCTCCTACAATGAGCAGTTCTTC CASSLRSSYNEQFF
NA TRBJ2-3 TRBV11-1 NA TGTGCCAGCAGCTTAGGGGACCGAGGGGGCACAGATACGCAGTATTTT CASSLGDRGGTDTQYF
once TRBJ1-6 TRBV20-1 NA TGCAGTGCCCGGCGGGGCGCGTATAATTCACCCCTCCACTTT CSARRGAYNSPLHF
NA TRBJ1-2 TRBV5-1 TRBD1 TGCGCCAGCAGCTCGCTACCCGGGACAGGGGGACAGAACTATGGCTACACCTTC CASSSLPGTGGQNYGYTF
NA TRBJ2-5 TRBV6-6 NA TGTGCCAGCAGTTACAAAGAGACCCAGTACTTC CASSYKETQYF
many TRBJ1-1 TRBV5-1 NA TGCGCCAGCAGCTTGAGAGGGGGCACTGAAGCTTTCTTT CASSLRGGTEAFF
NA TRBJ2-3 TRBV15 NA TGTGCCACCCGCAGGGGTAGCACAGATACGCAGTATTTT CATRRGSTDTQYF
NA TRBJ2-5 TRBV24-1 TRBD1 TGTGCCACCAGTGATATACGGACAGGGGGCGCGGAGACCCAGTACTTC CATSDIRTGGAETQYF
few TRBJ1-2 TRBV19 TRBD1 TGTGCCAGTAGTACTCAAACAGGGGGTGACTATGGCTACACCTTC CASSTQTGGDYGYTF
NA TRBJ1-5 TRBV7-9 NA TGTGCCAGCAGCTTGGACAGTCCATATCAGCCCCAGCATTTT CASSLDSPYQPQHF
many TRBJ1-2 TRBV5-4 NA TGTGCCAGCCGAAGGGGGGGGGACTATGGCTACACCTTC CASRRGGDYGYTF
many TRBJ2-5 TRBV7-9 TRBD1 TGTGCCAGCAGTTCCGGGACAGGGCAAGAGACCCAGTACTTC CASSSGTGQETQYF
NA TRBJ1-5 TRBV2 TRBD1 TGTGCCAGCAGTGAAGAGGGGACAGGTAATCAGCCCCAGCATTTT CASSEEGTGNQPQHF
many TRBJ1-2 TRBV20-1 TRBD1 TGCAGTGCTAGGGACAGGGCCTGGGACTATGGCTACACCTTC CSARDRAWDYGYTF
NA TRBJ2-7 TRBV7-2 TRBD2 TGTGCCAGCAGCTTAGTAGCGGGAGGGTACGAGCAGTACTTC CASSLVAGGYEQYF
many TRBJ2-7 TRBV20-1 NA TGCAGTGCCCGGGGCCTCTTAAGCTACGAGCAGTACTTC CSARGLLSYEQYF
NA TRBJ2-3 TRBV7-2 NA TGTGCCAGCAGCTTCGGGATGGTGGGAGATACGCAGTATTTT CASSFGMVGDTQYF
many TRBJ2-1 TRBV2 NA TGTGCCCATGCGGGAAGCCCCCACAATGAGCAGTTCTTC CAHAGSPHNEQFF
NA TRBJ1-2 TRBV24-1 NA TGTGCCACCAGAGACCGCCTTGGTAGTGGCTACACCTTC CATRDRLGSGYTF
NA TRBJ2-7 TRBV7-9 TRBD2 TGTGCCAGCTCGGGGGGGACCTACGGGCAGTACTTC CASSGGTYGQYF
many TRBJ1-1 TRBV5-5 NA TGTGCCAGCAGCTTCGACTGGAACACTGAAGCTTTCTTT CASSFDWNTEAFF
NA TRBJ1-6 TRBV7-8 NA TGTGCCAGAAGTGCCGGGGAGGGGTTCGGCTCACCCCTCCACTTT CARSAGEGFGSPLHF
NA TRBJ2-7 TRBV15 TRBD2 TGTGCCACCAGCAGAGCCGGGGAGGGGCACGAGCAGTACTTC CATSRAGEGHEQYF
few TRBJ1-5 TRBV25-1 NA TGTGCCAGCAGTGAAGGACAGCGGGACAGCAATCAGCCCCAGCATTTT CASSEGQRDSNQPQHF
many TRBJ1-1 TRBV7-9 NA TGTGCCAGCAGCTTAGACGTAACACCGAACACTGAAGCTTTCTTT CASSLDVTPNTEAFF
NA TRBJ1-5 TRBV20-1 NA TGCAGTGCTAGCCTTGGGGTAGGGCAGCCCCAGCATTTT CSASLGVGQPQHF
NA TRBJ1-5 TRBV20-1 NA TGCAGTGCTGCGTGGGGGGCGGAGGGCAATCAGCCCCAGCATTTT CSAAWGAEGNQPQHF
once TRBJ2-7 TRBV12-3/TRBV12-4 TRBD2 TGTGCCAGCAGCTTAATAGCGGGGGTTGAGCAGTACTTC CASSLIAGVEQYF